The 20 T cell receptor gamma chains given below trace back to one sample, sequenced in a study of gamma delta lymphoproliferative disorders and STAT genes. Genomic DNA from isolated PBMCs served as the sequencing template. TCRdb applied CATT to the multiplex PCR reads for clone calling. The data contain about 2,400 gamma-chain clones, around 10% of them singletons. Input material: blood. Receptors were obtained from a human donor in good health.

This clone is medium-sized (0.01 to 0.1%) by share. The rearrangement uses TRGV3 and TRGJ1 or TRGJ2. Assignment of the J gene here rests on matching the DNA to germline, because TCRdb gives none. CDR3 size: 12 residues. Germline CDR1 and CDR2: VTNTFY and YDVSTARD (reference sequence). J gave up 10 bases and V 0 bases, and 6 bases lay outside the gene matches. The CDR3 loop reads CATWDRPGKKLF. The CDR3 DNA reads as TGTGCCACCTGGGACAGGCCGGGAAAGAAACTCTTT.

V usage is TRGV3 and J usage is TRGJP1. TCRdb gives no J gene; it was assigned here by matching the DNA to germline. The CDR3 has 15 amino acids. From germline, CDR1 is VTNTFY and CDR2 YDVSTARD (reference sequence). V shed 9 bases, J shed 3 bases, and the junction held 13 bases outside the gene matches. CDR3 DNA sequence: TGTGCCACCCTTCCTTCGTCGGCCACTGGTTGGTTCAAGATATTT. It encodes CATLPSSATGWFKIF.

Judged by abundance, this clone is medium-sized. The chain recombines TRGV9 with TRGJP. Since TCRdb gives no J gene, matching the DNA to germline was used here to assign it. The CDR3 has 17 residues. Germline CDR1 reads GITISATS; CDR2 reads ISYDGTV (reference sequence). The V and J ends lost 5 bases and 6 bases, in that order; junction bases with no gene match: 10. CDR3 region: CALWAGGPELGKKIKVF. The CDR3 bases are TGTGCCTTGTGGGCGGGAGGTCCAGAGTTGGGCAAAAAAATCAAGGTATTT.

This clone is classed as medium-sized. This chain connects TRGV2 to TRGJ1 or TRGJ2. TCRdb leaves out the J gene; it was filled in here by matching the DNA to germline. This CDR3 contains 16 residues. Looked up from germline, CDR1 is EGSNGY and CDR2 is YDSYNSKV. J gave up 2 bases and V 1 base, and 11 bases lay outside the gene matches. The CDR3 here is CATWDGPGAHYYKKLF. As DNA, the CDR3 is TGTGCCACCTGGGACGGACCGGGGGCCCATTATTATAAGAAACTCTTT.

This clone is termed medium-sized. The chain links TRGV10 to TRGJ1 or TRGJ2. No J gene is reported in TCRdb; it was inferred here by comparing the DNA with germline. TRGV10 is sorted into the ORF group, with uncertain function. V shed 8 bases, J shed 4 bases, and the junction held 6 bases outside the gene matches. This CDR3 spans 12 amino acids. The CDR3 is CAAWDVYYKKLF. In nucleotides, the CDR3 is TGTGCTGCGTGGGATGTGTATTATAAGAAACTCTTT.

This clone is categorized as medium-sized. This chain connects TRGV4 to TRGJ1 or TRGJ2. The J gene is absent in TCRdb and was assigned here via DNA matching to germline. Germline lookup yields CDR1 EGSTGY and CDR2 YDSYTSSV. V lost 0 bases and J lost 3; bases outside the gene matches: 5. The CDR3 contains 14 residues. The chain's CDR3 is CATWDGPGYYKKLF. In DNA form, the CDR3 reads TGTGCCACCTGGGATGGGCCCGGTTATTATAAGAAACTCTTT.

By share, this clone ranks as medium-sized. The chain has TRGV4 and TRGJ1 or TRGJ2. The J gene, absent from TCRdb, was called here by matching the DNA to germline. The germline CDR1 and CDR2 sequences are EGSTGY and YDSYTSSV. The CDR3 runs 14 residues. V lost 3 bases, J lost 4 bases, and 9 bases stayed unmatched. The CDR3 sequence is CATWDLAGYYKKLF. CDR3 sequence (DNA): TGTGCCACCTGGGATCTCGCGGGGTATTATAAGAAACTCTTT.

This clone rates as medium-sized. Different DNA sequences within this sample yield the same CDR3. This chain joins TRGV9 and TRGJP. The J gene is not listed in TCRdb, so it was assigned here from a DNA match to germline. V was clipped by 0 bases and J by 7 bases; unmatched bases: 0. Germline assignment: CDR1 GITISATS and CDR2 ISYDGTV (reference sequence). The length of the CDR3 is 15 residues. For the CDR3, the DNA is TGTGCCTTGTGGGAGGTGGAGTTGGGCAAAAAAATCAAGGTATTT. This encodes CALWEVELGKKIKVF.

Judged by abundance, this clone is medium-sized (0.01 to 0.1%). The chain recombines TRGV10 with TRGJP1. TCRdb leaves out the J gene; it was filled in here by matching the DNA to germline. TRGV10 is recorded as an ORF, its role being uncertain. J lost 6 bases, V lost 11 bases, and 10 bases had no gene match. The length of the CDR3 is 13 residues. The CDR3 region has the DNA TGTGCTGCGGGGCGGGCACCTGGTTGGTTCAAGATATTT. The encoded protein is CAAGRAPGWFKIF.

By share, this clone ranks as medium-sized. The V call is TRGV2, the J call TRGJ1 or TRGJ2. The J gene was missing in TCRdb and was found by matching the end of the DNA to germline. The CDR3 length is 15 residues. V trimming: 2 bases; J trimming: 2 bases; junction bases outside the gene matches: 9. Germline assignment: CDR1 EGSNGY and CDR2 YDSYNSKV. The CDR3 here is CATWDADQYYYKKLF. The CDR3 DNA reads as TGTGCCACCTGGGACGCCGACCAGTATTATTATAAGAAACTCTTT.

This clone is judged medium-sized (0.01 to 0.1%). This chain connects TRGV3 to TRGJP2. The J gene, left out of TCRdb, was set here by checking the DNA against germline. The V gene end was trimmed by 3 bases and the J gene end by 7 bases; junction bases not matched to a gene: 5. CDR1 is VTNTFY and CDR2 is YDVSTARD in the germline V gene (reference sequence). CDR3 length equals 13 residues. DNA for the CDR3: TGTGCCACCTGGGACGGGTCTGATTGGATCAAGACGTTT. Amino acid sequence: CATWDGSDWIKTF.

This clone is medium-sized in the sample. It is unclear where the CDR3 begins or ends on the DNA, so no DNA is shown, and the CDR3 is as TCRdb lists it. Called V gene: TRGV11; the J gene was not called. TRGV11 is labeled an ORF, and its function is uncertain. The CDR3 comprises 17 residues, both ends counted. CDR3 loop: CTTVPAGSLGNYYKKLF.

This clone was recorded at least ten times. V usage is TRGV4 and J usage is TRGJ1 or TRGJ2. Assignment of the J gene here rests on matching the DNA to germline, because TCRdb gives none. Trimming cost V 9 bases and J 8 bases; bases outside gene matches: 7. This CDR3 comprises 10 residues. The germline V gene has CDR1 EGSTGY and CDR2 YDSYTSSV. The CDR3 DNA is TGTGCCACCGAGGCAAATAAGAAACTCTTT. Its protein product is CATEANKKLF.

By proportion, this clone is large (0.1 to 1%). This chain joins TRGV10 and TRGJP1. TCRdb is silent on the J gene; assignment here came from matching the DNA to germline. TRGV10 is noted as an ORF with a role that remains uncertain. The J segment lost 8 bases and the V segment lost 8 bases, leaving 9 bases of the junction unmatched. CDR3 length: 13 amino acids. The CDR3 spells CAAWDYVGWFKIF. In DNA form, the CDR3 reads TGTGCTGCGTGGGATTATGTGGGTTGGTTCAAGATATTT.

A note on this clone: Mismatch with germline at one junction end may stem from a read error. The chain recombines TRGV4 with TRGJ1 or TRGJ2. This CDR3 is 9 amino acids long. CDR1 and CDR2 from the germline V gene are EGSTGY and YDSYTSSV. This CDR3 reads CATREKKLF. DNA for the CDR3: TGTGCCACCCGGGAGAAGAAACTCTTT.

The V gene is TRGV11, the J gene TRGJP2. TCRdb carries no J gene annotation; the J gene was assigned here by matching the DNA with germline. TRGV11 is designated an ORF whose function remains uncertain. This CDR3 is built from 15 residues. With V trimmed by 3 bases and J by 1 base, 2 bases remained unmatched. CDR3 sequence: CACWIRVSSDWIKTF. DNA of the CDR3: TGTGCCTGCTGGATTAGGGTTAGTAGTGATTGGATCAAGACGTTT.

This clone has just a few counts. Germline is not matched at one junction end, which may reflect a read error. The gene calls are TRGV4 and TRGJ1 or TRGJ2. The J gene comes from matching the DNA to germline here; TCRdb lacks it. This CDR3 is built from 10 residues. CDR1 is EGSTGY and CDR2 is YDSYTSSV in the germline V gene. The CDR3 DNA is TGTGCCACTTGGGGAGATAAGAAACTCTTT. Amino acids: CATWGDKKLF.

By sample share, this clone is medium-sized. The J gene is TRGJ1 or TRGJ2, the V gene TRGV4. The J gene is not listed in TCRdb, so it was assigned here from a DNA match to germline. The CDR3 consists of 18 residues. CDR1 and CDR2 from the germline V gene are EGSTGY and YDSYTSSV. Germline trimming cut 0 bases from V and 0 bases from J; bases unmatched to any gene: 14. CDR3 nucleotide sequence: TGTGCCACCTGGGATGGGCCGGAAAATGATCGGAATTATTATAAGAAACTCTTT. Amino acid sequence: CATWDGPENDRNYYKKLF.

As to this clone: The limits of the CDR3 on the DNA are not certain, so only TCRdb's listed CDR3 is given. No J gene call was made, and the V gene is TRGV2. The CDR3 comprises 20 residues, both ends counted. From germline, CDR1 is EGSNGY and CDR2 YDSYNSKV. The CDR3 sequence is CATWDGLDIIRNSLAVEQHF.

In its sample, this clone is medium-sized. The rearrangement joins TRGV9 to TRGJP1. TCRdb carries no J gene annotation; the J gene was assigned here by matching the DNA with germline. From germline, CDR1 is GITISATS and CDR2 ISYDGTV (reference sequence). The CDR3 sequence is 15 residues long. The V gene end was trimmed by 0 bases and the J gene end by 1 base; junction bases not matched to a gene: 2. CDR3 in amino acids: CALWEVRTTGWFKIF. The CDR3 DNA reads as TGTGCCTTGTGGGAGGTGCGTACCACTGGTTGGTTCAAGATATTT.